A single sample is the source of the 8 T cell receptor beta chains below, sequenced in a study of cytomegalovirus exposure and HLA in healthy donors. With 60 Vbeta and 13 Jbeta primers, the PCR was carried out. Clones were read by immunoSEQ multiplex PCR, and TCRdb kept only the in-frame ones, dropping some. The top ten hold approximately 2.4% of the sample, which has some 190,000 clones, more than 80% seen once. Material: PBMCs. Receptors originate from a male donor in good health and CMV-seronegative.

The rearrangement uses TRBV6-1 and TRBJ1-5; D is uncertain. Trimming took off 4 bases at V and 1 base at J, with 8 bases between the two ends. The CDR3 covers 14 residues. CDR1 MNHNS and CDR2 SASEGT come from the germline V gene. The CDR3 sequence is CASSGMTSNQPQHF. In DNA form, the CDR3 reads TGTGCCAGCAGTGGCATGACAAGCAATCAGCCCCAGCATTTT.

The chain employs TRBV10-3 and TRBJ2-7; 9 bases map to TRBD1. Germline values: CDR1 ENHRY, CDR2 SYGVKD. CDR3 length: 16 residues. J was trimmed by 0 bases and V by 5 bases; bases with no gene match: 8. CDR3 amino acids: CAISSGTGPSSYEQYF. The CDR3, as DNA: TGTGCCATCAGTTCCGGGACAGGGCCTAGCTCCTACGAGCAGTACTTC.

This chain links TRBV11-1 with TRBJ2-7; 14 bases agree with TRBD2. V lost 5 bases to trimming and J lost 4 bases; unmatched junction nucleotides: 4. Germline V CDR1 and CDR2: SGHAT, FQDESV (reference sequence). CDR3 size: 15 residues. The DNA of the CDR3 is TGTGCCAGCAGCATCGGACTAGCGGGAGGTTACGAGCAGTACTTC. Protein: CASSIGLAGGYEQYF.

This clone was recorded once. This chain connects TRBV19 to TRBJ1-2; the D is unclear. This CDR3 has 11 residues. Germline values: CDR1 LNHDA, CDR2 SQIVND (reference sequence). Between the trimmed V and J ends, which lost 8 bases and 8 bases, there was a span of 12 bases. For the CDR3, the DNA is TGTGCCAGTCTCGACACACGGGGCTACACCTTC. It specifies CASLDTRGYTF.

This chain connects TRBV7-2 to TRBJ1-2; D not certain. There are 14 residues in the CDR3. CDR1 is SGHTA and CDR2 is FQGNSA in the germline V gene. With 1 base removed from V and 2 bases from J, the gap between germline ends came to 8 bases. The CDR3 loop is CASSLDVRNYGYTF. CDR3 DNA: TGTGCCAGCAGCTTAGATGTCAGGAACTATGGCTACACCTTC.

This clone was seen once. The chain uses TRBV2 and TRBJ2-1, with 11 bases lining up with TRBD2. The CDR3 sequence is 16 residues long. J was trimmed by 7 bases and V by 5 bases; bases with no gene match: 10. The germline CDR1 and CDR2 sequences are SNHLY and FYNNEI. CDR3 protein: CASSLGTSGLRNEQFF. CDR3 nucleotides: TGTGCCAGCAGTCTCGGGACTAGCGGTCTTCGGAATGAGCAGTTCTTC.

This chain links TRBV7-9 with TRBJ2-2, with 7 bases identical to TRBD1. CDR3 size: 15 residues. Trimming at V came to 3 bases and at J to 4 bases, leaving 5 bases not matched to a gene. Germline lookup yields CDR1 SEHNR and CDR2 FQNEAQ (reference sequence). CDR3 nucleotides: TGTGCCAGCAGCTTCCCGGCAGGGGGCACCGGGGAGCTGTTTTTT. Residues: CASSFPAGGTGELFF. Supplemented by reference TRBV7-9 and TRBJ2-2, the full variable domain reads DTGVSQNPRHKITKRGQNVTFRCDPISEHNRLYWYRQTLGQGPEFLTYFQNEAQLEKSRLLSDRFSAERPKGSFSTLEIQRTEQGDSAMYLCASSFPAGGTGELFFGEGSRLTVL.

The CDR3 region has the DNA TGTGCCAGCAGTGGGTCAGGGGACTATGGCTACACCTTC. This translates into CASSGSGDYGYTF. The chain recombines TRBV6-5 with TRBJ1-2; possible D gene TRBD1, 6 bases. The germline gives CDR1 MNHEY, CDR2 SVGAGI. The V end lost 5 bases, the J end lost 3 bases, and 10 bases lay between the germline ends. The CDR3 loop spans 13 amino acids.